This is a list of T cell receptor beta chains from one sample in a study of blood T cells in healthy people across ages. Each CDR3 protein is one row after TCRdb ran MiXCR on the 5' RACE reads. The data show 1.2 million to 1.5 million distinct CDR3 sequences, 59% seen once. Sample: blood. The receptors stem from a man between 18 and 29 years old in good health. CDR3s include the opening cysteine and the closing phenylalanine or tryptophan. The order of the fields is clone size, V gene, D gene, J gene, CDR3 DNA, CDR3 protein. A D gene is named only where the DNA matches it firmly. A row's size may be missing; if present it is once, few, many or a size class.

>-|TRBV13|TRBD2|TRBJ2-1
TGTGCCAGCAGCCACTCCCCACTAGCGGGGGGGCACAATGAGCAGTTCTTC
CASSHSPLAGGHNEQFF
>few|TRBV5-1|TRBD1|TRBJ2-3
TGCGCCAGCAGCTTAACAGGGGGAGACCATAGCACAGATACGCAGTATTTT
CASSLTGGDHSTDTQYF
>once|TRBV7-2|-|TRBJ1-5
TGTGCCAGCAGCTTTGATAGAGTGGGGGAGGCCCCCAATCAGCCCCAGCATTTT
CASSFDRVGEAPNQPQHF
>-|TRBV6-1|-|TRBJ1-5
TGTGCCAGCAGCCGTTCCCGGGGGAATCAGCCCCAGCATTTT
CASSRSRGNQPQHF
>once|TRBV4-2|-|TRBJ1-6
TGTGCCAGCAGCCAACAGCAGGGGAGGGATTCACCCCTCCACTTT
CASSQQQGRDSPLHF
>-|TRBV6-6|-|TRBJ1-4
TGTGTTTCCCGGGGAGGGAGTGAAAAACTGTTTTTT
CVSRGGSEKLFF
>-|TRBV25-1|-|TRBJ2-5
TGTGCCAGCAGTGAAAGGGTCCGAGACCGAAAAGAGACCCAGTACTTC
CASSERVRDRKETQYF
>once|TRBV20-1|-|TRBJ2-1
TGCAGTGCTAAGCCCCCACGAGGCCGATACAATGAGCAGTTCTTC
CSAKPPRGRYNEQFF
>-|TRBV10-3|TRBD1|TRBJ1-1
TGTGCCATCAGTGACCAGGGACAGACCTCCGAAGCTTTCTTT
CAISDQGQTSEAFF
>-|TRBV6-2/TRBV6-3|-|TRBJ1-6
TGTGCCAGCAGTTACTCTTGGAAGTTCGGGACTTCCCCCCTCCACTTT
CASSYSWKFGTSPLHF
>once|TRBV12-3/TRBV12-4|TRBD1|TRBJ1-1
TGTGCCAGCATAGAAACAGGGGGACGTAGCACTAAAGCTTTCTTT
CASIETGGRSTKAFF
>few|TRBV6-6|-|TRBJ2-7
TGTGCCAGCAGTTGGACACCCGAGTTCTACGAGCAGTACTTC
CASSWTPEFYEQYF
>-|TRBV7-2|TRBD2|TRBJ2-3
TGTGCCAGCACCTACGGGACTAGCGGTGCAGATACGCAGTATTTT
CASTYGTSGADTQYF
>-|TRBV6-1|TRBD1|TRBJ1-5
TGTGCCACACGACCCCCGACAGGGGGCAATCAGCCCCAGCATTTT
CATRPPTGGNQPQHF
>-|TRBV29-1|-|TRBJ1-1
TGCAGCGTTGATTTGGGGACGGAGAACACTGAAGCTTTCTTT
CSVDLGTENTEAFF